This TCR beta chain was captured by sequencing in a study of shared clonotypes between healthy human individuals. Here immunoSEQ multiplex PCR was the method, and the copy in TCRdb shows in-frame clones only, minus some. The sample shows 2,500,000 or so clones, 80% to 95% of them seen only once. The CDR3 covers 16 residues. V gave up 5 bases and J gave up 2 bases, with 18 bases separating them. Germline V CDR1 and CDR2: LNHDA, SQIVND (reference sequence). Sequenced material: naive CD4+ T cells from PBMCs. As to subset: CD45RA+ positively selected. The sequence was collected from a man between 18 and 29 years old in good health. Some clones in this sample may be carry-over from other donors' samples. The chain combines TRBV19 with TRBJ1-2; D is perhaps TRBD1 (5 bases). The CDR3 here is CASSFSYGTVNYGYTF. The DNA of the CDR3 is TGTGCCAGTAGTTTCTCCTACGGGACGGTGAACTATGGCTACACCTTC.